This TCR beta chain was captured in a study of molecular identifiers for immune sequencing clone quantification. Study-level results: In a background of about 900,000 naive cells, spiked Jurkat TCR RNA from one cell was reportedly detectable. Highly expanded clones may be undercounted when identical TCR molecules share barcodes. Clones exceeding 20 RNA copies carried over 97% of effector molecules but under 1% of naive-cell molecules.

This clonotype has ten or more counts. Its antigen is currently unknown. Listed TCR primers, together with previously described methods, were used for the bulk TCR libraries. MiXCR, run by TCRdb on the PCR reads, gives a single entry per CDR3 protein. The sample has around 460,000 distinct CDR3 sequences; about 25% are singletons. Germline lookup yields CDR1 SEHNR and CDR2 FQNEAQ (reference sequence). V lost 6 bases, J lost 6 bases, and 7 bases stayed unmatched. CDR3 length: 15 amino acids. The source is a human donor in good health. Some libraries in this study had Jurkat cell RNA spiked in. This sequence joins TRBV7-9 and TRBJ1-5; 11 bases are a match to TRBD1. The sample taken for sequencing was naive CD8+ T cells from blood, with Jurkat cell RNA spiked in. The subset here: FACS-sorted CD8+CD4-CCR7+CD45RA+ naive T cells. CDR3 sequence: CASSQTGQGVQPQHF. CDR3 sequence (DNA): TGTGCCAGCAGTCAAACGGGACAGGGGGTTCAGCCCCAGCATTTT.